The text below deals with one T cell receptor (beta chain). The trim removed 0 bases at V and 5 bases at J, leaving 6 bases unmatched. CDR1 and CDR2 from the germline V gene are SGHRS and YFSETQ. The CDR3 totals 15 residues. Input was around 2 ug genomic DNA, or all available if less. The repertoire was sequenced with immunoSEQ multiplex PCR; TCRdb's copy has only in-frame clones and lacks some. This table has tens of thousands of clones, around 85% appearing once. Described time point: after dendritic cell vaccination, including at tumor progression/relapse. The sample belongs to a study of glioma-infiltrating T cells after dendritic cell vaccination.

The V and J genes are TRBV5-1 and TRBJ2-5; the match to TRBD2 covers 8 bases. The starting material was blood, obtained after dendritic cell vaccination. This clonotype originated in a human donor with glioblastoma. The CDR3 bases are TGCGCCAGCAGCTTGGGCCCGGGGGGGGTCGAGACCCAGTACTTC. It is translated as CASSLGPGGVETQYF.